These 32 T cell receptor beta chains came from one sample sequenced in a study of OX40 agonist ivuxolimab in advanced cancers. This table comes from immunoSEQ multiplex PCR, and its TCRdb copy is limited to in-frame clones, with some not included. The sample comprises 35,000 to 45,000 clones, roughly 80% of which are singletons, and 12% rests with the top ten. The sequenced sample was CD4+ or CD8+ T cells sorted from blood, obtained in a trial of the OX40 agonist ivuxolimab. These receptors originate from an adult with an advanced solid tumor such as melanoma, head and neck, liver or kidney cancer.

V is TRBV10-3 and J is TRBJ2-7; 8 nucleotides agree with TRBD2. Germline V gives CDR1 ENHRY, CDR2 SYGVKD. This CDR3 spans 13 amino acids. After removal of 5 bases from V and 5 bases from J, the junction contained 5 bases not matched to a gene. CDR3 in DNA: TGTGCCATCAGTCGAGAGCGGGAGAACGAGCAGTACTTC. This encodes CAISRERENEQYF.

This chain joins TRBV6-1 and TRBJ2-3, with D unclear. CDR3 size: 14 residues. Trimming removed 2 bases at V and 4 bases at J, with 10 bases between. CDR1 and CDR2 (germline): MNHNS, SASEGT. The CDR3 coding sequence is TGTGCCAGCAGTGAAAGTCGATTGGCAGATACGCAGTATTTT. It translates to CASSESRLADTQYF.

This clone was picked up a small number of times. The V call is TRBV20-1, the J call TRBJ2-5; D not certain. This CDR3 has 11 amino acids. Trimming took 7 bases from V and 5 from J, leaving 11 bases between them. Per the germline V gene, CDR1 is DFQATT and CDR2 is SNEGSKA (reference sequence). The CDR3 reads CSVGPRETQYF. CDR3 coding DNA: TGCAGTGTCGGTCCGAGGGAGACCCAGTACTTC.

The rearrangement joins TRBV21-1 to TRBJ2-2. TRBV21-1 is classified as a pseudogene. The CDR3 contains 16 residues. CDR3 residues: CASRRTERGRSGELFF. The CDR3 coding sequence is TGTGCCAGCAGGCGGACCGAGCGAGGTAGGTCCGGGGAGCTGTTTTTT.

The CDR3 spells CASSGGGRTNEKLFF. The CDR3, as DNA: TGTGCCAGCAGTGGCGGCGGGCGGACGAATGAAAAACTGTTTTTT. The chain recombines TRBV28 with TRBJ1-4; D unresolved. V gave up 5 bases and J gave up 5 bases, with 15 bases separating them. This CDR3 contains 15 residues. The germline gives CDR1 MDHEN, CDR2 SYDVKM.

The table lists this clone with a few counts. J is TRBJ2-5 and V is TRBV15; the D gene could be TRBD1 or TRBD2 (5 bases each). Trimming left V 3 bases short and J 3 bases short, with 11 bases between. Germline lookup yields CDR1 LNHNV and CDR2 YYDKDF (reference sequence). There are 14 residues in the CDR3. DNA for the CDR3: TGTGCCACCAGCAGTTGGGACGGTAAAGAGACCCAGTACTTC. Translation gives CATSSWDGKETQYF.

The gene calls are TRBV5-5 and TRBJ2-7; 9 nucleotides agree with TRBD1. Germline V lookup: CDR1 SGHKS, CDR2 YYEKEE (reference sequence). The CDR3 consists of 18 residues. Trimming took 1 base from V and 6 from J; bases not matched to a gene: 17. In DNA form, the CDR3 reads TGTGCCAGCAGCTTGAGAAAACCAGACTGGACAGGGGCGATCGAGCAGTACTTC. It translates to CASSLRKPDWTGAIEQYF.

The gene calls are TRBV10-3 and TRBJ2-5, with 11 bases fitting TRBD2. Germline assignment: CDR1 ENHRY and CDR2 SYGVKD. CDR3 size: 16 residues. Germline trimming cut 2 bases from V and 6 bases from J; bases unmatched to any gene: 8. CDR3 protein: CAISEGIAGGPKTQYF. CDR3 DNA sequence: TGTGCCATCAGTGAGGGGATAGCGGGAGGGCCAAAGACCCAGTACTTC.

The V and J genes are TRBV6-5 and TRBJ1-2, with TRBD1 identical over 9 bases. V trimming: 0 bases; J trimming: 7 bases; junction bases outside the gene matches: 9. CDR1 is MNHEY, CDR2 SVGAGI, per germline. This CDR3 has 16 residues. CDR3 amino acids: CASSYSRGTGSGGYTF. The CDR3 bases are TGTGCCAGCAGTTACTCCCGCGGGACAGGGTCGGGTGGCTACACCTTC.

The chain uses TRBV7-9 and TRBJ1-4; no clear D. V was shortened by 5 bases and J by 0 bases, with 10 bases between the two germline ends. Germline CDR1 reads SEHNR; CDR2 reads FQNEAQ (reference sequence). CDR3 length: 15 amino acids. In DNA, the CDR3 is TGTGCCAGCAGCCAAGACTACTCAACTAATGAAAAACTGTTTTTT. Its protein is CASSQDYSTNEKLFF.

The V call is TRBV9, the J call TRBJ2-3, with unresolved D. Trimming cost V 2 bases and J 0 bases, with 19 bases left between them. Germline lookup yields CDR1 SGDLS and CDR2 YYNGEE. The CDR3 has 18 amino acids. CDR3 residues: CASSVTSGRAVSTDTQYF. CDR3 nucleotides: TGTGCCAGCAGCGTCACTTCAGGCCGGGCCGTGAGCACAGATACGCAGTATTTT.

The chain recombines TRBV29-1 with TRBJ2-7, with D possibly called TRBD1 or TRBD2 (5 bases each). In germline, CDR1 is SQVTM, CDR2 ANQGSEA. The CDR3 has 13 residues. V was clipped by 4 bases and J by 5 bases, with 15 bases between them. The DNA of the CDR3 is TGCAGCGTTGCTTTAGGGGCCGGGGACGAGCAGTACTTC. Its translation is CSVALGAGDEQYF.

V and J are TRBV6-5 and TRBJ1-5; D not certain. The germline V and J ends were trimmed by 0 bases and 7 bases, with 7 bases remaining between them. The CDR3 has 13 residues. Germline-derived CDR1 and CDR2 are MNHEY and SVGAGI. This CDR3 reads CASSYSISQPQHF. The CDR3 nucleotides read TGTGCCAGCAGTTACTCGATTTCCCAGCCCCAGCATTTT.

The V call is TRBV18, the J call TRBJ2-7, with 7 bases that match TRBD2. This CDR3 has 16 amino acids. Germline V gives CDR1 KGHSH, CDR2 LQKENI. Unmatched junction bases numbered 11, after V lost 3 bases and J lost 3 bases. CDR3 region: CASSPKSASGDYEQYF. Here the CDR3 DNA reads TGTGCCAGCTCACCCAAGTCCGCTAGCGGCGACTACGAGCAGTACTTC.

The chain is built from TRBV7-3 and TRBJ1-1, with D tentatively TRBD1 (5 bases). This CDR3 spans 13 amino acids. Trimming pared 5 bases from V and 5 bases from J, leaving 12 bases between. CDR1 is SGHTA and CDR2 is FQGTGA in the germline V gene. The CDR3 DNA is TGTGCCAGCAGCCAGGGAGGATTTACTGAAGCTTTCTTT. Amino acids: CASSQGGFTEAFF.

The chain links TRBV28 to TRBJ2-2; TRBD1 might be the D (5 bases). The germline V and J ends were trimmed by 1 base and 7 bases, with 10 bases remaining between them. The CDR3 runs to 14 residues. Germline V gene lookup returns CDR1 MDHEN and CDR2 SYDVKM. CDR3 coding DNA: TGTGCCAGCAGTTTATCAGGGATAGGCGGGGAGCTGTTTTTT. Protein product: CASSLSGIGGELFF.

In its sample, this clone was seen once. The chain has TRBV10-2 and TRBJ1-3; 8 nucleotides agree with TRBD1. The CDR3 is 14 amino acids. Germline CDR1 reads WSHSY; CDR2 reads SAAADI. The J segment lost 4 bases and the V segment lost 5 bases, leaving 4 bases of the junction unmatched. The CDR3 nucleotides are TGCGCCAGCAGTCTGGGACAGGAGGGAAACACCATATATTTT. Its translation: CASSLGQEGNTIYF.

In its sample, this clone was seen a few times. The rearrangement links TRBV19 to TRBJ2-1, with TRBD1 matching over 8 bases. With 9 bases clipped from V and 9 bases from J, the junction kept 10 bases outside the gene matches. CDR1 LNHDA and CDR2 SQIVND come from the germline V gene (reference sequence). This CDR3 has 13 residues. The CDR3 DNA follows: TGTGCCAGCGGACAGGGCGCGATCGCTGAGCAGTTCTTC. Its protein product is CASGQGAIAEQFF.

This clone was detected only once. V and J are TRBV15 and TRBJ2-3; D remains unclear. The germline V and J ends were trimmed by 3 bases and 1 base, with 14 bases remaining between them. CDR1 LNHNV and CDR2 YYDKDF come from the germline V gene (reference sequence). The CDR3 loop spans 16 amino acids. The CDR3 bases are TGTGCCACCAGCAGGCCAGTCGGCCAGGGCACAGATACGCAGTATTTT. Its protein is CATSRPVGQGTDTQYF.

This clone was counted between two and nine times. The chain uses TRBV27 and TRBJ2-1; D may be TRBD2 (5 bases). This CDR3 contains 16 residues. The V and J ends lost 6 bases and 5 bases respectively, with 20 bases between them. Per germline, CDR1 MNHEY and CDR2 SMNVEV (reference sequence). Here the CDR3 DNA reads TGTGCCAGCAGCTTACAACTAGGGTTGAGTAACAATGAGCAGTTCTTC. Encoded protein: CASSLQLGLSNNEQFF.

J is TRBJ1-1 and V is TRBV2; D gene ambiguous. Trimming left V 8 bases short and J 2 bases short, with 18 bases between. The length of the CDR3 is 15 residues. Per germline, CDR1 SNHLY and CDR2 FYNNEI. The CDR3 region is CASFRWVGKNTEAFF. CDR3 coding DNA: TGTGCCAGCTTTCGCTGGGTTGGCAAAAACACTGAAGCTTTCTTT.

For the CDR3, the DNA is TGTGCCAGCAGCTTTCGGCGGGAGGGGGAGCAGTACTTC. It codes for CASSFRREGEQYF. This chain joins TRBV7-2 and TRBJ2-5; TRBD2 aligns across 9 bases. The CDR3 is 13 residues long. V lost 3 bases, J lost 11 bases, and 7 bases stayed unmatched. CDR1 is SGHTA, CDR2 FQGNSA, per germline. The whole variable domain, filled in from reference TRBV7-2 and TRBJ2-5, reads GAGVSQSPSNKVTEKGKDVELRCDPISGHTALYWYRQSLGQGLEFLIYFQGNSAPDKSGLPSDRFSAERTGGSVSTLTIQRTQQEDSAVYLCASSFRREGEQYFGPGTRLLVL.

This chain links TRBV7-2 with TRBJ2-3; the D is unclear. The CDR3 is 15 residues long. Between the trimmed V and J ends, which lost 1 base and 2 bases, there was a span of 10 bases. CDR1 is SGHTA, CDR2 FQGNSA, per germline. This chain's CDR3 is CASSLGGSITDTQYF. In DNA, the CDR3 is TGTGCCAGCAGCTTAGGCGGTTCCATCACAGATACGCAGTATTTT.

The chain uses TRBV4-3 and TRBJ2-7; TRBD1 is a possible D gene (6 bases). The ends were cut back, 3 bases at V and 3 bases at J, with 15 bases in the middle. Germline V gene lookup returns CDR1 LGHNA and CDR2 YSLEER. This CDR3 is 15 amino acids long. This CDR3 is CASSHEPGHNYEQYF. CDR3 DNA sequence: TGCGCCAGCAGCCATGAACCGGGACATAACTACGAGCAGTACTTC.

This clone was counted between two and nine times. This chain links TRBV28 with TRBJ1-2, with TRBD1 identical over 7 bases. From germline, CDR1 is MDHEN and CDR2 SYDVKM. This CDR3 contains 13 residues. The V segment lost 3 bases and the J segment 6 bases; nucleotides outside the gene matches: 4. The CDR3 reads CASSFGTVNGYTF. CDR3 sequence (DNA): TGTGCCAGCAGTTTCGGGACAGTTAATGGCTACACCTTC.

This clone was picked up a small number of times. J is TRBJ1-2 and V is TRBV25-1; D may be TRBD1 (5 bases). The germline V and J ends were trimmed by 7 bases and 4 bases, with 19 bases remaining between them. Germline loops: CDR1 MGHDK, CDR2 SYGVNS. CDR3 length: 15 amino acids. In DNA, the CDR3 is TGTGCCAGCACCGAGGGACCTTCTGACGGCTATGGCTACACCTTC. Its protein product is CASTEGPSDGYGYTF.

This sequence joins TRBV28 and TRBJ2-6; weak D call: TRBD2 (6 bases). The germline V and J ends were trimmed by 11 bases and 0 bases, with 17 bases remaining between them. Germline values: CDR1 MDHEN, CDR2 SYDVKM. The CDR3 loop spans 16 amino acids. Here the CDR3 reads CASGGRETSGANVLTF. CDR3 nucleotide sequence: TGTGCCTCCGGGGGACGAGAAACCTCTGGGGCCAACGTCCTGACTTTC.

The CDR3 bases are TGTGCCAGCAGCTATCGCGGGGGCTCCTACGAGCAGTACTTC. This codes for CASSYRGGSYEQYF. V is TRBV7-9 and J is TRBJ2-7; 7 bases are a match to TRBD2. Germline CDR1 reads SEHNR; CDR2 reads FQNEAQ (reference sequence). This CDR3 region has 14 residues. The V and J ends lost 4 bases and 0 bases, in that order; junction bases with no gene match: 3. The variable domain in full, with the rest retrieved from reference TRBV7-9 and TRBJ2-7, is DTGVSQNPRHKITKRGQNVTFRCDPISEHNRLYWYRQTLGQGPEFLTYFQNEAQLEKSRLLSDRFSAERPKGSFSTLEIQRTEQGDSAMYLCASSYRGGSYEQYFGPGTRLTVT.

The chain is built from TRBV5-1 and TRBJ2-2, with 7 bases fitting TRBD1. Germline V gene data show CDR1 as SGHRS and CDR2 as YFSETQ. The V segment lost 4 bases and the J segment 2 bases; nucleotides outside the gene matches: 20. The CDR3 has 20 amino acids. The CDR3 spells CASSPNTLGGQGVNTGELFF. The CDR3 nucleotides read TGCGCCAGCAGCCCTAATACCCTTGGAGGCCAGGGGGTTAACACCGGGGAGCTGTTTTTT.

The V and J genes are TRBV10-2 and TRBJ2-1; 7 bases agree with TRBD1. V lost 6 bases to trimming and J lost 0 bases; unmatched junction nucleotides: 8. Germline CDR1 and CDR2: WSHSY and SAAADI. The CDR3 consists of 16 residues. CDR3 in DNA: TGCGCCAGCAGACCTATGACAGGGAGCTCCTACAATGAGCAGTTCTTC. This gives the protein CASRPMTGSSYNEQFF.

This chain connects TRBV5-1 to TRBJ1-1, with a weak D call TRBD1 (6 bases). The V end was cut by 7 bases, the J end by 5 bases, with 15 bases between. Germline V CDR1 and CDR2: SGHRS, YFSETQ. The CDR3 is 13 amino acids. DNA for the CDR3: TGCGCCAGCCTCTCGGGGGGCGAGACTGAAGCTTTCTTT. It specifies CASLSGGETEAFF.

The chain combines TRBV7-2 with TRBJ2-7, with D unclear. CDR3 length: 15 residues. The germline V gene encodes CDR1 SGHTA and CDR2 FQGNSA. V lost 5 bases and J lost 4, with 18 bases in between. The CDR3 nucleotides are TGTGCCAGCAGCCAAGATCCTCGGCTCGGTTACGAGCAGTACTTC. It is translated as CASSQDPRLGYEQYF. The full variable domain, in which reference TRBV7-2 and TRBJ2-7 provide the parts outside the CDR3, is GAGVSQSPSNKVTEKGKDVELRCDPISGHTALYWYRQSLGQGLEFLIYFQGNSAPDKSGLPSDRFSAERTGGSVSTLTIQRTQQEDSAVYLCASSQDPRLGYEQYFGPGTRLTVT.